This TCR beta chain was documented in a study of human T cells and chemical hapten exposure. The overall study: How much TCR each sample yielded varied, mostly because pooled library volumes differed slightly.

Time point noted: patch test 1, 2 weeks after DPC sensitization. Indicated treatment: therapeutic diphenylcyclopropenone sensitization with weekly scalp DPC. This CDR3 has 18 residues. The germline CDR1 and CDR2 sequences are KGHSH and LQKENI. The J segment lost 0 bases and the V segment lost 1 base, leaving 3 bases of the junction unmatched. This clonotype was detected many times. As yet, its antigen is unknown. Overall study results and limits: Compared with pre-sensitization or healthy control sets, expanded TCRs clustered more.

TCRdb re-called the RACE reads through MiXCR, storing one row per CDR3 protein. Counted here are some 380,000 distinct CDR3 sequences, roughly 4.8% occurring once; the ten biggest clones make up under 3%. The chain combines TRBV18 with TRBJ2-1; 13 nucleotides agree with TRBD2. The sequenced sample was whole blood, obtained in connection with sensitization to the hapten diphenylcyclopropenone (DPC). The source is a woman between 50 and 59 years old with alopecia areata. Some clones in this sample may be carry-over from other donors' samples. CDR3 loop: CASSPRTSGGLSYNEQFF. The CDR3 DNA sequence: TGTGCCAGCTCACCACGGACTAGCGGGGGTCTCTCCTACAATGAGCAGTTCTTC.